The 15 T cell receptor beta chains below were found in one sample sequenced in a study of blood T cells in healthy people across ages. The authors ran a second PCR of about 7 to 11 cycles using a sample-barcoded 5' primer and a J-beta primer mix. TCRdb reprocessed the 5' RACE reads via MiXCR and lists one record per CDR3 protein. The sample holds 790,000 or so distinct CDR3 sequences, approximately 53% seen once. The specimen sequenced was blood. Source of these receptors: a man aged 35-49 years in good health.

The chain combines TRBV4-1 with TRBJ2-1; 11 bases are shared with TRBD2. The V and J ends lost 8 bases and 8 bases, in that order; junction bases with no gene match: 8. From germline, CDR1 is MGHRA and CDR2 YSYEKL. This CDR3 region has 14 residues. The CDR3 here is CASSTSGNEYEQFF. The CDR3 region has the DNA TGCGCCAGCTCGACTAGCGGGAATGAATATGAGCAGTTCTTC.

The chain links TRBV29-1 to TRBJ2-3; 12 bases map to TRBD2. Germline-derived CDR1 and CDR2 are SQVTM and ANQGSEA. There are 13 residues in the CDR3. Unmatched junction bases numbered 8, after V lost 8 bases and J lost 8 bases. As DNA, the CDR3 is TGCAGCCTCCGACTAGCGGGAGCAGGTACGCAGTATTTT. Protein sequence: CSLRLAGAGTQYF.

Here the CDR3 reads CASGDGLNQPQHF. CDR3 coding DNA: TGTGCCAGCGGGGACGGACTCAATCAGCCCCAGCATTTT. This chain connects TRBV28 to TRBJ1-5; possible D gene TRBD1, 5 bases. The CDR3 extends over 13 amino acids. Trimming pared 8 bases from V and 3 bases from J, leaving 11 bases between. Germline assignment: CDR1 MDHEN and CDR2 SYDVKM.

This clonotype turned up a few times. The V call is TRBV7-3, the J call TRBJ2-3; 10 bases line up with TRBD2. J lost 2 bases, V lost 7 bases, and 6 bases had no gene match. The CDR3 sequence is 15 residues long. The V gene's germline CDR1 is SGHTA and CDR2 FQGTGA. In DNA form, the CDR3 reads TGTGCCAGCACCCTAGCGGGGGCGTACACAGATACGCAGTATTTT. Translating gives CASTLAGAYTDTQYF.

In this sample, this clonotype turned up a few times. DNA of the CDR3: TGTGCCAGCAGTTTGGGGGGGGCAAACACAGATACGCAGTATTTT. Encoded protein: CASSLGGANTDTQYF. The chain recombines TRBV12-3 or TRBV12-4 with TRBJ2-3, with D tentatively TRBD2 (7 bases). V was clipped by 3 bases and J by 2 bases, with 12 bases between them. The CDR3 is 15 residues long.

This clonotype appeared a few times. This chain joins TRBV20-1 and TRBJ2-5; a weak D match, TRBD2 (6 bases). The CDR3 runs to 13 residues. Trimming shortened V by 6 bases and J by 1 base, and 12 bases separated the two germline ends. The germline V gene encodes CDR1 DFQATT and CDR2 SNEGSKA (reference sequence). In nucleotides, the CDR3 is TGCAGTGCCGGAGGCGGGGCCCAAGAGACCCAGTACTTC. It codes for CSAGGGAQETQYF.

The rearrangement uses TRBV5-1 and TRBJ2-1; 12 bases match TRBD2. The junction had 8 bases not matched to a gene; V was cut back by 4 bases and J by 6 bases. There are 16 residues in the CDR3. CDR1 is SGHRS and CDR2 is YFSETQ in the germline V gene. The CDR3 reads CASSGSLAGGPNEQFF. The CDR3 DNA follows: TGCGCCAGCAGCGGATCTCTAGCGGGGGGGCCCAATGAGCAGTTCTTC.

The genes are TRBV7-9 and TRBJ2-7, with 10 positions matching TRBD2. Trimming removed 6 bases from V and 7 bases from J; junction bases left unmatched: 15. CDR3 length: 16 residues. Germline CDR1 reads SEHNR; CDR2 reads FQNEAQ (reference sequence). CDR3 in amino acids: CASRPTSGRDYNEQYF. As DNA, the CDR3 is TGTGCCAGCAGACCTACCAGCGGGAGGGATTACAATGAGCAGTACTTC.

This clonotype was counted only a few times. The V gene is TRBV7-2, the J gene TRBJ2-4, with D unresolved. Germline V gene sequence: CDR1 SGHTA, CDR2 FQGNSA. The CDR3 length is 14 residues. V was pared by 1 base and J by 2 bases, with 6 bases between. CDR3 residues: CASSLVGTKNIQYF. Here the CDR3 DNA reads TGTGCCAGCAGCTTAGTAGGGACCAAAAACATTCAGTACTTC.

CDR3 sequence reads: CASSLEQGAMYEQYF. CDR3 DNA: TGTGCCAGCAGCTTGGAGCAGGGGGCAATGTACGAGCAGTACTTC. The chain recombines TRBV7-8 with TRBJ2-5; 8 positions agree with TRBD1. The DNA end favors TRBJ2-7, so the J call may be wrong. Germline V gives CDR1 SGHVS, CDR2 FQNEAQ. The CDR3 sequence is 15 residues long.

V gene TRBV28 combines with J gene TRBJ2-1; 8 nucleotides line up with TRBD2. J gave up 6 bases and V 8 bases, and 6 bases lay outside the gene matches. Germline-derived CDR1 and CDR2 are MDHEN and SYDVKM. The CDR3 runs 13 residues. The DNA of the CDR3 is TGTGCCAGCGAGCGGGAGTCTGGCAATGAGCAGTTCTTC. It translates to CASERESGNEQFF.

The chain has TRBV5-6 and TRBJ1-5, with TRBD1 matching 7 bases. CDR3 length: 14 residues. The germline CDR1 and CDR2 sequences are SGHDT and YYEEEE. Trimming took 3 bases from V and 2 from J; bases not matched to a gene: 2. CDR3: CASSWDRGNQPQHF. As DNA, the CDR3 is TGTGCCAGCAGCTGGGACAGAGGCAATCAGCCCCAGCATTTT.

With regard to this clonotype: One junction end does not reproduce the germline sequence, and a read error may be involved. The V and J genes are TRBV6-2 or TRBV6-3 and TRBJ2-4; 10 bases are shared with TRBD2. The CDR3 is made up of 18 amino acids. Germline V gene sequence: CDR1 MNHEY, CDR2 SVGEGT. The chain's CDR3 is CAGRRTSGPLLAKNIQYF. CDR3 coding DNA: TGTGCCGGCAGGCGGACTAGCGGACCCCTGTTAGCCAAAAACATTCAGTACTTC.

This clonotype was seen a handful of times. V and J are TRBV25-1 and TRBJ1-2, with a weak D call TRBD1 (6 bases). CDR3 length equals 13 residues. With 6 bases removed from V and 5 bases from J, the gap between germline ends came to 13 bases. Per germline, CDR1 MGHDK and CDR2 SYGVNS. DNA for the CDR3: TGTGCCAGCAGCCGGGACACTCTATATGGCTACACCTTC. It is translated as CASSRDTLYGYTF.

This clonotype has a handful of counts. J is TRBJ2-1 and V is TRBV7-6, with a weak D call TRBD2 (5 bases). V gave up 6 bases and J gave up 4 bases, with 10 bases separating them. The CDR3 sequence is 13 residues long. Germline-derived CDR1 and CDR2 are SGHVS and FNYEAQ. The CDR3 sequence: CASSNGLYNEQFF. The CDR3 bases are TGTGCCAGCAGTAATGGACTGTACAATGAGCAGTTCTTC.